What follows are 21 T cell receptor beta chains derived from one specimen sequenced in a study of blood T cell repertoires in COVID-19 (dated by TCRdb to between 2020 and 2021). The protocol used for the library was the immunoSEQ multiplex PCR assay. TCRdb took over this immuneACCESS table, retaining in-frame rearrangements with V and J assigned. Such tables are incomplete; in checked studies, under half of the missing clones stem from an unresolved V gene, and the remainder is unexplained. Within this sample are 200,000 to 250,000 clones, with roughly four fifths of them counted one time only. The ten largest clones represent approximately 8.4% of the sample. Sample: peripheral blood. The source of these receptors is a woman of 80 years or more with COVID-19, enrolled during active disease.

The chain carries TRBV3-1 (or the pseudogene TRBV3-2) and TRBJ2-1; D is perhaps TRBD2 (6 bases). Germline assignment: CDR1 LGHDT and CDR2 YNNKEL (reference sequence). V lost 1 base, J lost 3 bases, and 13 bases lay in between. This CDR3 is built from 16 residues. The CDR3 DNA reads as TGTGCCAGCAGCCAAGGAGGCGGGGCCAGCTACAATGAGCAGTTCTTC. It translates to CASSQGGGASYNEQFF.

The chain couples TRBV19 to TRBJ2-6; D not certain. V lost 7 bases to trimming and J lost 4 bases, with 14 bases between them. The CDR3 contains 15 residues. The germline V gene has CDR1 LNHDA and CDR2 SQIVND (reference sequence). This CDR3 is CASTGVASGANVLTF. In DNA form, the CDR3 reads TGTGCCAGTACCGGAGTCGCTTCAGGGGCCAACGTCCTGACTTTC.

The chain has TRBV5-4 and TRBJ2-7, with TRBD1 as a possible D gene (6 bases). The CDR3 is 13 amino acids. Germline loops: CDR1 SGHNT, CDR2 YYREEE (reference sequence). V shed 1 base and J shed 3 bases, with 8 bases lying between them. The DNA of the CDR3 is TGTGCCAGCAGCTTGCAGGGGATCTACGAGCAGTACTTC. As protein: CASSLQGIYEQYF. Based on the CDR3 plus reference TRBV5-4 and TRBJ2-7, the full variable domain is ETGVTQSPTHLIKTRGQQVTLRCSSQSGHNTVSWYQQALGQGPQFIFQYYREEENGRGNFPPRFSGLQFPNYSSELNVNALELDDSALYLCASSLQGIYEQYFGPGTRLTVT.

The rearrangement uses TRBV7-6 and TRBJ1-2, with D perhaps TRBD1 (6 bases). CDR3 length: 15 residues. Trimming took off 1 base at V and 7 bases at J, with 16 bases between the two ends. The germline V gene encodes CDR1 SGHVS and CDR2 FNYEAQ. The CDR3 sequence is CASSLGGRGALGYTF. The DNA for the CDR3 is TGTGCCAGCAGCTTAGGAGGGCGGGGGGCACTTGGCTACACCTTC.

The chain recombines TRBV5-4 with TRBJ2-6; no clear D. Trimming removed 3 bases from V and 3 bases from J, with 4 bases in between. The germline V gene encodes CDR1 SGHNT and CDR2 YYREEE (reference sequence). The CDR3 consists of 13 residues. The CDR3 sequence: CASSSVGANVLTF. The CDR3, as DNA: TGTGCCAGCAGCTCCGTTGGGGCCAACGTCCTGACTTTC.

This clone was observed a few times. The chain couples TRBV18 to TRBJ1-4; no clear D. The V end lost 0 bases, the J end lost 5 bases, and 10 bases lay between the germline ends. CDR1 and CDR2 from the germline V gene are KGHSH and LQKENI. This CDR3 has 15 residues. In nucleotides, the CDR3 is TGTGCCAGCTCACCACCGGCACAGACAAATGAAAAACTGTTTTTT. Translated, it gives CASSPPAQTNEKLFF. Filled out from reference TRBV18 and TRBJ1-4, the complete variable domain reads NAGVMQNPRHLVRRRGQEARLRCSPMKGHSHVYWYRQLPEEGLKFMVYLQKENIIDESGMPKERFSAEFPKEGPSILRIQQVVRGDSAAYFCASSPPAQTNEKLFFGSGTQLSVL.

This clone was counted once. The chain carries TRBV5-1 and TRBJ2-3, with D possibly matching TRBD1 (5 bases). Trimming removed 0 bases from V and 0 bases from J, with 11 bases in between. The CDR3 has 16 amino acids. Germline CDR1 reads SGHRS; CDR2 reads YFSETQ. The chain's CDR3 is CASSLGGKLSTDTQYF. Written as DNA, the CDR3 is TGCGCCAGCAGCTTGGGGGGCAAACTTAGCACAGATACGCAGTATTTT. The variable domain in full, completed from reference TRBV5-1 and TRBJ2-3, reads KAGVTQTPRYLIKTRGQQVTLSCSPISGHRSVSWYQQTPGQGLQFLFEYFSETQRNKGNFPGRFSGRQFSNSRSEMNVSTLELGDSALYLCASSLGGKLSTDTQYFGPGTRLTVL.

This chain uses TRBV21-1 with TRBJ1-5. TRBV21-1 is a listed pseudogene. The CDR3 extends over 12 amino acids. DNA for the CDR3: TGTGCCAGCAGCCCCGGAGGTCAGCCCCAGCATTTT. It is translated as CASSPGGQPQHF.

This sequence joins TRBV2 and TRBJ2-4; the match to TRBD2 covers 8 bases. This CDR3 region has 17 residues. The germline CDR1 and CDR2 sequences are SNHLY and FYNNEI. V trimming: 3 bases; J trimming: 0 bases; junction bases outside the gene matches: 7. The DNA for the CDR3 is TGTGCCAGCAGTGAGACTAGCGAATATGTAGCCAAAAACATTCAGTACTTC. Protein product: CASSETSEYVAKNIQYF. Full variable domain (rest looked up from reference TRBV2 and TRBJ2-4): EPEVTQTPSHQVTQMGQEVILRCVPISNHLYFYWYRQILGQKVEFLVSFYNNEISEKSEIFDDQFSVERPDGSNFTLKIRSTKLEDSAMYFCASSETSEYVAKNIQYFGAGTRLSVL.

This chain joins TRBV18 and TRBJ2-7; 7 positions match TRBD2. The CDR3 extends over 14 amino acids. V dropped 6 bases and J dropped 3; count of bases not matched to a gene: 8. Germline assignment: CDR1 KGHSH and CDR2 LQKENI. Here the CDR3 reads CASSSPAGFYEQYF. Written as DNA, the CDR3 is TGTGCCAGCTCCTCACCAGCGGGGTTCTACGAGCAGTACTTC.

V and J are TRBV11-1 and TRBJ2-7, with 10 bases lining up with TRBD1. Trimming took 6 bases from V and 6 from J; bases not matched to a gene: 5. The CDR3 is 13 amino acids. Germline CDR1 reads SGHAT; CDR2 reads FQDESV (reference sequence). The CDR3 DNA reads TGTGCCAGCAGACGACAGGGGGCGGGCGAGCAGTACTTC. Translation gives CASRRQGAGEQYF.

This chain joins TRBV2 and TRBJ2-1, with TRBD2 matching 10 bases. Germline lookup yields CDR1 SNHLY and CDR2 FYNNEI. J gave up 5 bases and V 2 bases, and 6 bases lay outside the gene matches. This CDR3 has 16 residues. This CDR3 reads CASSERLAGGHNEQFF. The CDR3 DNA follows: TGTGCCAGCAGTGAAAGGTTAGCGGGGGGACACAATGAGCAGTTCTTC.

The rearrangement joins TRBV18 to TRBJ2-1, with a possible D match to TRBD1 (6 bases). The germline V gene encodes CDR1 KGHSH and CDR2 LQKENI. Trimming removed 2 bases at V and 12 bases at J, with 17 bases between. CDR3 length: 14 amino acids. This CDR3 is CASSPLSGTTGQFF. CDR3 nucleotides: TGTGCCAGCTCACCATTATCCGGGACAACGGGGCAGTTCTTC.

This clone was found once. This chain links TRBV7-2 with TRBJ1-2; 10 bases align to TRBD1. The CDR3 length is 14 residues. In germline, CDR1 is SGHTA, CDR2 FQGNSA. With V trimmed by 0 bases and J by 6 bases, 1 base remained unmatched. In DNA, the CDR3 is TGTGCCAGCAGCTTAGCTGGGACAGGGGATGGCTACACCTTC. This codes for CASSLAGTGDGYTF.

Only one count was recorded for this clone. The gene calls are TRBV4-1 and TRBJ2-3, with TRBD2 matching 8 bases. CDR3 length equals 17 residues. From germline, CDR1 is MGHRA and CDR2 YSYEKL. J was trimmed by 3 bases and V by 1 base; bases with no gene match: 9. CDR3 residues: CASSQGGQGLVTDTQYF. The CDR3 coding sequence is TGCGCCAGCAGCCAAGGAGGCCAGGGACTAGTTACAGATACGCAGTATTTT.

The CDR3 DNA reads TGTGCCAGTTCAAGACCCCCACCAGGACAGGGGGTCGGACAGCCCCAGCATTTT. Protein: CASSRPPPGQGVGQPQHF. This sequence joins TRBV19 and TRBJ1-5, with 10 bases lining up with TRBD1. The CDR3 is 18 residues long. Trimming at V came to 8 bases and at J to 7 bases, leaving 20 bases not matched to a gene. Looked up from germline, CDR1 is LNHDA and CDR2 is SQIVND (reference sequence).

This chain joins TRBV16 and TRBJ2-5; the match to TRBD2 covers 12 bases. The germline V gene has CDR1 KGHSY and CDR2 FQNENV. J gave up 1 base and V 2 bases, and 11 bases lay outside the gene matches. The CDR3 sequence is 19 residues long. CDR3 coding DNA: TGTGCCAGCAGCCAAGGGGGACTAGCGGGCCCATCCACCCAAGAGACCCAGTACTTC. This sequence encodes CASSQGGLAGPSTQETQYF.

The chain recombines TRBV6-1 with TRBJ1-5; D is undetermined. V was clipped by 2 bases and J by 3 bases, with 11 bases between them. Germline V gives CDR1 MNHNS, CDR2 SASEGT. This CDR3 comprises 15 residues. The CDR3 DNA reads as TGTGCCAGCAGTGAAAATATGACACCCAATCAGCCCCAGCATTTT. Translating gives CASSENMTPNQPQHF.

The CDR3 region is CASSLVAVGTDTQYF. CDR3 nucleotides: TGTGCCAGCAGCTTAGTAGCGGTAGGAACAGATACGCAGTATTTT. This rearrangement joins TRBV7-9 to TRBJ2-3, with D maybe TRBD2 (6 bases). The V gene's germline CDR1 is SEHNR and CDR2 FQNEAQ (reference sequence). This CDR3 is built from 15 residues. The V and J ends lost 1 base and 3 bases respectively, with 11 bases between them.

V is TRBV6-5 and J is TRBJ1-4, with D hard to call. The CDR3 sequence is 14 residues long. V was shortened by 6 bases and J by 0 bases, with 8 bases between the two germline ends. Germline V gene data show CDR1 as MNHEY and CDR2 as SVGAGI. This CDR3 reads CASSRGPTNEKLFF. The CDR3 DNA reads TGTGCCAGCAGCCGGGGTCCAACTAATGAAAAACTGTTTTTT.

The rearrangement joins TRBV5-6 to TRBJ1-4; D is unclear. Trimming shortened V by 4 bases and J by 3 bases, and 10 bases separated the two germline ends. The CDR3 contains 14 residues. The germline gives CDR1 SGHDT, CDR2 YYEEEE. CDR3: CASSRGEPNEKLFF. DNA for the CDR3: TGTGCCAGCAGCCGCGGGGAGCCTAATGAAAAACTGTTTTTT.